Ten or more counts support the clone carrying this TCR beta chain. No antigen is known for it. With V trimmed by 3 bases and J by 9 bases, 8 bases remained unmatched. The CDR3 length is 15 residues. Germline V gene lookup returns CDR1 MNHNS and CDR2 SASEGT. TCRdb reanalysed the RT-PCR reads using MiXCR and keeps one entry per CDR3 protein. The sample includes fewer than 600,000 distinct CDR3 sequences, more than 7% of them seen just once. The data derive from a study of response to subunit inactivated influenza vaccine. Study observations and caveats: After each seasonal influenza vaccination, few new T cells are recruited, the authors suggested.

The source material was PBMCs from blood, sampled roughly 24 months after vaccination. The chain is built from TRBV6-1 and TRBJ2-4; 10 nucleotides line up with TRBD1. The TCR comes from a man between 50 and 75 years old who received an inactivated influenza vaccine. The CDR3 nucleotides are TGTGCCAGCAGTGACAGGGACAGGGGCTTTGGCATTCAGTACTTC. It encodes CASSDRDRGFGIQYF.